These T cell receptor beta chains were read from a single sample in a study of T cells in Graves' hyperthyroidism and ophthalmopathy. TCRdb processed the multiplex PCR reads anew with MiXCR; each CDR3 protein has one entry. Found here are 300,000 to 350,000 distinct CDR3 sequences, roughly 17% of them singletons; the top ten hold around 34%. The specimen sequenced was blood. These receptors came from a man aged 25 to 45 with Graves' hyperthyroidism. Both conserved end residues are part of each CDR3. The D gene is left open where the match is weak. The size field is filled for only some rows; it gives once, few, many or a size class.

CDR3 protein: CAWSTETYEQYF
clone size: many
D gene: .
V gene: TRBV30
J gene: TRBJ2-7

CDR3 protein: CASGLGPGRGPETQYF
clone size: many
D gene: TRBD1
V gene: TRBV12-5
J gene: TRBJ2-5

CDR3 protein: CASSSDGLAEISYNEQFF
clone size: few
D gene: TRBD2
V gene: TRBV5-1
J gene: TRBJ2-1

CDR3 protein: CASTQKLSSSGNTIYF
clone size: .
D gene: .
V gene: TRBV6-1
J gene: TRBJ1-3

CDR3 protein: CASTFGTGAYEQYF
clone size: many
D gene: TRBD1
V gene: TRBV12-3/TRBV12-4
J gene: TRBJ2-7

CDR3 protein: CSVEVGGYGYTF
clone size: .
D gene: .
V gene: TRBV29-1
J gene: TRBJ1-2

CDR3 protein: CSASISSYGYTF
clone size: many
D gene: .
V gene: TRBV20-1
J gene: TRBJ1-2

CDR3 protein: CASTRQHSYEQYF
clone size: few
D gene: .
V gene: TRBV5-1
J gene: TRBJ2-7

CDR3 protein: CASSTVATNEKLFF
clone size: .
D gene: .
V gene: TRBV5-5
J gene: TRBJ1-4

CDR3 protein: CAWSGTGYDGYTF
clone size: many
D gene: .
V gene: TRBV30
J gene: TRBJ1-2

CDR3 protein: CASSPGSNYEQYF
clone size: many
D gene: .
V gene: TRBV5-1
J gene: TRBJ2-7

CDR3 protein: CASSSRTGLVMAFF
clone size: many
D gene: TRBD1
V gene: TRBV5-5
J gene: TRBJ1-1

CDR3 protein: CATRQGFEKLFF
clone size: many
D gene: TRBD1
V gene: TRBV2
J gene: TRBJ1-4

CDR3 protein: CASSHGLAGSDEQFF
clone size: .
D gene: TRBD2
V gene: TRBV6-2/TRBV6-3
J gene: TRBJ2-1

CDR3 protein: CASSLGLLTGAGSENTEAFF
clone size: once
D gene: .
V gene: TRBV7-6
J gene: TRBJ1-1

CDR3 protein: CASSLGGTGTHSGNTIYF
clone size: few
D gene: .
V gene: TRBV7-2
J gene: TRBJ1-3

CDR3 protein: CASSPPGRFYNEQFF
clone size: .
D gene: .
V gene: TRBV18
J gene: TRBJ2-1

CDR3 protein: CASSLMGAPEAFF
clone size: many
D gene: .
V gene: TRBV28
J gene: TRBJ1-1

CDR3 protein: CATSDPLTGLGYTF
clone size: .
D gene: TRBD1
V gene: TRBV24-1
J gene: TRBJ1-2

CDR3 protein: CASSFSLAGDNEQFF
clone size: .
D gene: TRBD2
V gene: TRBV7-2
J gene: TRBJ2-1

CDR3 protein: CASSYQTGGTEAFF
clone size: few
D gene: TRBD1
V gene: TRBV27
J gene: TRBJ1-1

CDR3 protein: CASSLGDGAYEQYF
clone size: many
D gene: .
V gene: TRBV11-2
J gene: TRBJ2-7

CDR3 protein: CASMGQVLDTQYF
clone size: few
D gene: TRBD1
V gene: TRBV6-1
J gene: TRBJ2-3

CDR3 protein: CSARMAPRNTEAFF
clone size: many
D gene: .
V gene: TRBV20-1
J gene: TRBJ1-1

CDR3 protein: CASGNTGSSSGNTIYF
clone size: few
D gene: .
V gene: TRBV12-5
J gene: TRBJ1-3

CDR3 protein: CASSLTGRTQETQYF
clone size: .
D gene: .
V gene: TRBV5-4
J gene: TRBJ2-5

CDR3 protein: CATYTDSGNTIYF
clone size: few
D gene: .
V gene: TRBV7-9
J gene: TRBJ1-3

CDR3 protein: CASSYGGLVAGAGNTIYF
clone size: .
D gene: .
V gene: TRBV6-2/TRBV6-3
J gene: TRBJ1-3

CDR3 protein: CASSLTPGRGHEQFF
clone size: many
D gene: .
V gene: TRBV7-9
J gene: TRBJ2-1

CDR3 protein: CASRRGTSGHNEQFF
clone size: many
D gene: TRBD2
V gene: TRBV6-2/TRBV6-3
J gene: TRBJ2-1

CDR3 protein: CASGHDEDTQYF
clone size: few
D gene: .
V gene: TRBV25-1
J gene: TRBJ2-3

CDR3 protein: CASSLLGQGSPQHF
clone size: few
D gene: TRBD1
V gene: TRBV7-2
J gene: TRBJ1-5

CDR3 protein: CASSLSGSTDTQYF
clone size: many
D gene: .
V gene: TRBV28
J gene: TRBJ2-3

CDR3 protein: CALDIRGLSYEQYF
clone size: few
D gene: .
V gene: TRBV30
J gene: TRBJ2-7

CDR3 protein: CASSLLGTVIQRGTF
clone size: .
D gene: TRBD1
V gene: TRBV28
J gene: TRBJ1-2

CDR3 protein: CASSLVTAGNEQFF
clone size: .
D gene: .
V gene: TRBV11-2
J gene: TRBJ2-1

CDR3 protein: CASSQTPGHPQFF
clone size: many
D gene: .
V gene: TRBV3-1
J gene: TRBJ2-1

CDR3 protein: CASSRDRSGANVLTF
clone size: .
D gene: TRBD1
V gene: TRBV5-1
J gene: TRBJ2-6

CDR3 protein: CAISVRIAGDTQYF
clone size: many
D gene: TRBD2
V gene: TRBV10-3
J gene: TRBJ2-3

CDR3 protein: CASNPGQAYGYTF
clone size: few
D gene: TRBD1
V gene: TRBV12-3/TRBV12-4
J gene: TRBJ1-2

CDR3 protein: CSVKTTYRGYEQYF
clone size: .
D gene: .
V gene: TRBV29-1
J gene: TRBJ2-7

CDR3 protein: CASSPAVGHYGYTF
clone size: many
D gene: .
V gene: TRBV3-1
J gene: TRBJ1-2

CDR3 protein: CAIKGLVGTDTQYF
clone size: many
D gene: TRBD2
V gene: TRBV10-3
J gene: TRBJ2-3

CDR3 protein: CVSSYRTSAETQYF
clone size: few
D gene: .
V gene: TRBV6-2/TRBV6-3
J gene: TRBJ2-5

CDR3 protein: CASSPSGSTNYGYTF
clone size: .
D gene: .
V gene: TRBV6-1
J gene: TRBJ1-2

CDR3 protein: CSVEFGGSVGYEQYF
clone size: few
D gene: TRBD2
V gene: TRBV29-1
J gene: TRBJ2-7

CDR3 protein: CASSFLGQGFNYNSPLHF
clone size: few
D gene: TRBD1
V gene: TRBV27
J gene: TRBJ1-6

CDR3 protein: CATSSIGLEGQPQHF
clone size: .
D gene: .
V gene: TRBV15
J gene: TRBJ1-5

CDR3 protein: CATSDLGSYEQYF
clone size: many
D gene: .
V gene: TRBV24-1
J gene: TRBJ2-7

CDR3 protein: CASGGGTGVTEAFF
clone size: many
D gene: TRBD1
V gene: TRBV12-3/TRBV12-4
J gene: TRBJ1-1